This T cell receptor beta chain appears in the sequencing data of a study of shared clonotypes between healthy human individuals. Whole-study results and caveats: Clonotype sharing among donors likely depends on sequencing depth.

The donor population consisted of healthy HIV-negative adults with no recent acute infections or vaccinations. On this clone itself: Its antigen remains unidentified.

CDR1 is WNHNN, CDR2 SYGVQD, per germline (reference sequence). This CDR3 is built from 17 residues. V was trimmed by 0 bases and J by 5 bases, leaving 17 bases between them. Once extracted for a subset, genomic DNA was divided evenly among several immunoSEQ plates. The repertoire was sequenced with immunoSEQ multiplex PCR; TCRdb's copy has only in-frame clones and lacks some. The repertoire consists of about 480,000 clones, with 75% to 80% occurring once and the leading ten covering roughly an eighth. V and J are TRBV10-1 and TRBJ1-5, with TRBD1 as a possible D gene (5 bases). The material sequenced was PBMCs. This receptor was obtained from a woman in her 40s in good health. Some clones in this sample may be carry-over from other donors' samples. CDR3 region: CASSESCRDRQYQPQHF. The DNA of the CDR3 is TGCGCCAGCAGTGAGTCGTGCCGAGACAGACAATATCAGCCCCAGCATTTT.